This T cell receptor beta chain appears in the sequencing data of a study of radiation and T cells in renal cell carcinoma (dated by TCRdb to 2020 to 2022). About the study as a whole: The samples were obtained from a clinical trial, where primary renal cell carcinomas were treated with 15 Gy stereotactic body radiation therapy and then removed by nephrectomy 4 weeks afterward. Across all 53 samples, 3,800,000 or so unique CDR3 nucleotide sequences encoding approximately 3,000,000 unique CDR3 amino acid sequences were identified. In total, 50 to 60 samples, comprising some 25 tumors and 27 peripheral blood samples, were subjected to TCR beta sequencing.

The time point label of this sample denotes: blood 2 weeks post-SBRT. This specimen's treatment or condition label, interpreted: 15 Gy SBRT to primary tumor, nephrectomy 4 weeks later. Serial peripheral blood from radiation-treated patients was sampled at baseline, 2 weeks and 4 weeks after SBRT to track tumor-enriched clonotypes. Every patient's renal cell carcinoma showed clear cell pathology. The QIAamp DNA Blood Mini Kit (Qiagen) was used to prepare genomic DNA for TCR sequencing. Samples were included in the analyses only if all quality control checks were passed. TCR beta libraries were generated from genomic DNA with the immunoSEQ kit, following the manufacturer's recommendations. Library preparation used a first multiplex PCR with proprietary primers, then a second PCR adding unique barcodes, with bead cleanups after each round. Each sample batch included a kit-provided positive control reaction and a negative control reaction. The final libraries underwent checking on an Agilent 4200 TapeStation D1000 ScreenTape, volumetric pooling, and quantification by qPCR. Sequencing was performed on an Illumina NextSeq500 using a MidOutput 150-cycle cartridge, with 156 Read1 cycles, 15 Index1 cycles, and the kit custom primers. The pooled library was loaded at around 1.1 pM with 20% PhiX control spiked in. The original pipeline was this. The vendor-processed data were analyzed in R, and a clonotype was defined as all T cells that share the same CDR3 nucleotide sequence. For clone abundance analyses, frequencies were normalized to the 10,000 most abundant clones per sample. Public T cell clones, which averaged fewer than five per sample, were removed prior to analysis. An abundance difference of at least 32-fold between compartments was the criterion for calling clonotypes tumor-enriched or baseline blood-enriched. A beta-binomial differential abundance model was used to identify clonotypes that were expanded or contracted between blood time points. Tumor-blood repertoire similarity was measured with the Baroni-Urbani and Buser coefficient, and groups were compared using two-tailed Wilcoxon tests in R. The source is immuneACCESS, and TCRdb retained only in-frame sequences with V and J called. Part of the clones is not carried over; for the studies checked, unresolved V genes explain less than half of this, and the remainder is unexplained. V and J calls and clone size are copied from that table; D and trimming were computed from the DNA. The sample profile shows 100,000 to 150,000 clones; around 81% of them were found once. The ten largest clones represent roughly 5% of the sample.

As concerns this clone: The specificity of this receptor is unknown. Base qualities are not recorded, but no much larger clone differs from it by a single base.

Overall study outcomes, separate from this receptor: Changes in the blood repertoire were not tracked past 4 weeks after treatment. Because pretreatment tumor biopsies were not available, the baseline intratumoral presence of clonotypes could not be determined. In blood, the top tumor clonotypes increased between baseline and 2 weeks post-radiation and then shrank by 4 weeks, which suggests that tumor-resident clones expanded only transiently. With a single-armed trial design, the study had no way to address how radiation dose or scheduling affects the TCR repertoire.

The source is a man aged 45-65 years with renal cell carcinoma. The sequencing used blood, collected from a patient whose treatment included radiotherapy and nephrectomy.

The CDR3 is CASSALTGDNEKLFF. The DNA is as follows: TGTGCCAGCAGCGCCCTGACAGGGGATAATGAAAAACTGTTTTTT. The chain is made from TRBV9 and TRBJ1-4, with 8 junctional bases fitting TRBD1. For this chain, trimming is 3 bases at the V end and 4 bases at the J end, and the number of junction bases without a gene match is 5. Per the germline V gene, SGDLS is the CDR1 and YYNGEE is the CDR2. The CDR3 measures 15 amino acids from cysteine to phenylalanine. Only CDR3 DNA is held: 45 bases, read in frame from base 1.